This TCR beta chain came from a study of tumour-infiltrating T cells in Burkitt lymphoma. Sequenced by immunoSEQ multiplex PCR; TCRdb stores in-frame clones only, minus some. The profile shows over a thousand clones, about 35% of them singletons. Overall study findings and caveats: Public clonotypes, several, appeared across numerous Burkitt lymphoma patients.

Germline V lookup: CDR1 SGHDN, CDR2 FVKESK. V shed 0 bases and J shed 1 base, with 14 bases lying between them. The CDR3 consists of 17 residues. With regard to this clone: Its antigen is not known.

The chain is built from TRBV14 and TRBJ2-3; D gene uncertain. Sequenced material: tumor tissue. The TCR sequence derives from a human donor with Burkitt lymphoma. The CDR3 loop is CASSQDLVAVGTDTQYF. DNA for the CDR3: TGTGCCAGCAGCCAAGATCTTGTGGCGGTCGGCACAGATACGCAGTATTTT.